Listed here are 9 T cell receptor beta chains from one sample, sequenced in a study of regulatory T cells in long-lasting Graves disease. Assembly of TCR beta libraries relied on iRepertoire HTBI primers together with Arm-PCR of CDR3 regions. MiXCR, applied by TCRdb to the multiplex PCR reads, yields one record per CDR3 protein. The repertoire holds approximately 400,000 distinct CDR3 sequences, with about a quarter as singletons. Regarding time point: persistent/refractory GD, antithyroid drugs over 5 years with positive TRAb. Researchers made the TCR library from RNA that was extracted from PBMCs. Sequencing was performed on peripheral blood mononuclear cells (PBMCs), taken when the disease was refractory, from a patient treated with antithyroid drugs. These receptors were obtained from a female donor with Graves disease.

This clonotype turned up a few times. J is TRBJ1-1 and V is TRBV7-2, with unresolved D. This CDR3 comprises 13 residues. V lost 6 bases, J lost 0 bases, and 8 bases lay in between. The germline V gene has CDR1 SGHTA and CDR2 FQGNSA. CDR3 sequence (DNA): TGTGCCAGCAGACCACAGATGAACACTGAAGCTTTCTTT. Protein: CASRPQMNTEAFF.

The chain recombines TRBV27 with TRBJ2-7; 8 nucleotides line up with TRBD1. This CDR3 region has 15 residues. The V and J ends lost 6 bases and 7 bases, in that order; junction bases with no gene match: 14. CDR1 and CDR2 (germline): MNHEY, SMNVEV (reference sequence). The CDR3: CASSSPGQGNYEQYF. The CDR3, as DNA: TGTGCCAGCAGCTCCCCCGGACAGGGTAATTATGAGCAGTACTTC.

This sequence joins TRBV11-1 and TRBJ2-3, with D uncertain. Deletions cut 8 bases from V and 1 base from J, with 7 bases between. Germline values: CDR1 SGHAT, CDR2 FQDESV (reference sequence). This CDR3 region has 12 residues. CDR3 residues: CASGEGTDTQYF. Written as DNA, the CDR3 is TGTGCCAGCGGGGAAGGCACAGATACGCAGTATTTT.

This chain joins TRBV28 and TRBJ2-7; weak D call: TRBD1 (5 bases). The V gene's germline CDR1 is MDHEN and CDR2 SYDVKM. The V end was cut by 1 base, the J end by 2 bases, with 12 bases between. This CDR3 is 15 amino acids long. CDR3 protein: CASSLFQGSPYEQYF. The DNA of the CDR3 is TGTGCCAGCAGTTTATTCCAGGGATCCCCCTACGAGCAGTACTTC. The full variable domain, with the rest looked up from reference TRBV28 and TRBJ2-7, is DVKVTQSSRYLVKRTGEKVFLECVQDMDHENMFWYRQDPGLGLRLIYFSYDVKMKEKGDIPEGYSVSREKKERFSLILESASTNQTSMYLCASSLFQGSPYEQYFGPGTRLTVT.

The chain combines TRBV19 with TRBJ2-2, with D unclear. CDR1 and CDR2 (germline): LNHDA, SQIVND (reference sequence). V gave up 6 bases and J gave up 5 bases, with 25 bases separating them. The CDR3 consists of 18 residues. CDR3 DNA: TGTGCCAGTAGCCCTCTAGGTTTAAGCGTTATGTGGACCGGGGAGCTGTTTTTT. Translation gives CASSPLGLSVMWTGELFF.

This clonotype was detected many times. The chain is built from TRBV3-1 and TRBJ1-1; D might be TRBD1 (5 bases). Trimming left V 1 base short and J 4 bases short, with 10 bases between. The CDR3 spans 14 residues. Per the germline V gene, CDR1 is LGHDT and CDR2 is YNNKEL (reference sequence). The CDR3 bases are TGTGCCAGCAGCCAAGTGCAGGGTACCACTGAAGCTTTCTTT. It yields the protein CASSQVQGTTEAFF.

This clonotype occurred a few times. The V and J genes are TRBV7-8 and TRBJ2-2; TRBD2 matches 8 bases. Trimming removed 1 base from V and 11 bases from J; junction bases left unmatched: 3. The CDR3 length is 13 residues. Germline V gene data show CDR1 as SGHVS and CDR2 as FQNEAQ. This CDR3 is CASSLDIAGELFF. In DNA, the CDR3 is TGTGCCAGCAGCTTAGACATAGCGGGAGAGCTGTTTTTT.

The chain uses TRBV12-3 or TRBV12-4 and TRBJ2-5; D is possibly TRBD1 (5 bases). The germline V and J ends were trimmed by 8 bases and 0 bases, with 10 bases remaining between them. The CDR3 covers 13 residues. The CDR3 coding sequence is TGTGCCAGCCAAAGACAGTACCAAGAGACCCAGTACTTC. This encodes CASQRQYQETQYF.

Note on this clonotype: It may be a read error: a sequence one base away is much more abundant. Here the CDR3 reads CASDLNSGRPTYEQYF. For the CDR3, the DNA is TGCGCCAGCGACTTAAATAGCGGGAGGCCTACCTACGAGCAGTACTTC. The rearrangement links TRBV5-1 to TRBJ2-7; 10 positions match TRBD2. CDR3 size: 16 residues. Germline CDR1 reads SGHRS; CDR2 reads YFSETQ. V trimming: 7 bases; J trimming: 2 bases; junction bases outside the gene matches: 12.